Below, 27 T cell receptor beta chains from the same sample are listed, as sequenced in a study of blood T cell repertoires in COVID-19. The method was immunoSEQ multiplex PCR; TCRdb's version includes in-frame clones alone and lacks a portion of them. The sample has about 130,000 clones; roughly four fifths are singletons. The sample was PBMCs or T cells enriched from blood (not recorded which). Every receptor here comes from a man aged 30-40 years who had recovered from COVID-19.

This chain links TRBV7-8 with TRBJ2-1; 10 bases fit TRBD2. V shed 4 bases, J shed 9 bases, and the junction held 9 bases outside the gene matches. CDR1 is SGHVS and CDR2 is FQNEAQ in the germline V gene. The CDR3 is 15 amino acids. The CDR3 DNA follows: TGTGCCAGCAGCTCTTTAGCGGGGGGCCAGGGTGAGCAGTTCTTC. It yields the protein CASSSLAGGQGEQFF.

The chain joins TRBV5-1 to TRBJ2-3; the match to TRBD1 covers 9 bases. This CDR3 is 15 amino acids long. Losses at the gene ends were 6 bases for V and 1 base for J; bases not matched to a gene: 6. Per germline, CDR1 SGHRS and CDR2 YFSETQ. CDR3 DNA: TGCGCCAGCACGGACAGGGGAGCGGGCACAGATACGCAGTATTTT. Its translation: CASTDRGAGTDTQYF. Using reference TRBV5-1 and TRBJ2-3 for the parts outside the CDR3, the full variable domain is KAGVTQTPRYLIKTRGQQVTLSCSPISGHRSVSWYQQTPGQGLQFLFEYFSETQRNKGNFPGRFSGRQFSNSRSEMNVSTLELGDSALYLCASTDRGAGTDTQYFGPGTRLTVL.

The chain links TRBV21-1 to TRBJ2-7; TRBD1, the table's D call, lacks a check against the DNA. TRBV21-1 has pseudogene status. The CDR3 length is 12 residues. CDR3 amino acids: CASSKVTYEQYF. CDR3 in DNA: TGTGCCAGCAGCAAAGTCACCTACGAGCAGTACTTC.

J is TRBJ2-5 and V is TRBV5-1; possibly TRBD2 for D (6 bases). This CDR3 is built from 15 residues. Germline V gene sequence: CDR1 SGHRS, CDR2 YFSETQ. V was cut by 4 bases and J by 0 bases, with 13 bases left in between. CDR3 coding DNA: TGCGCCAGCAGCGTGCGGGGTACTTACCAAGAGACCCAGTACTTC. This codes for CASSVRGTYQETQYF. Full variable domain (rest looked up from reference TRBV5-1 and TRBJ2-5): KAGVTQTPRYLIKTRGQQVTLSCSPISGHRSVSWYQQTPGQGLQFLFEYFSETQRNKGNFPGRFSGRQFSNSRSEMNVSTLELGDSALYLCASSVRGTYQETQYFGPGTRLLVL.

The chain employs TRBV29-1 and TRBJ1-1, with 10 bases that match TRBD1. With 4 bases clipped from V and 4 bases from J, the junction kept 3 bases outside the gene matches. Per the germline V gene, CDR1 is SQVTM and CDR2 is ANQGSEA. CDR3 size: 13 residues. CDR3 loop: CSVVGTGVTEAFF. For the CDR3, the DNA is TGCAGCGTTGTCGGGACAGGGGTCACTGAAGCTTTCTTT.

The chain has TRBV2 and TRBJ1-1; D perhaps matches TRBD1 (5 bases). Trimming took off 2 bases at V and 8 bases at J, with 12 bases between the two ends. Germline lookup yields CDR1 SNHLY and CDR2 FYNNEI. The CDR3 extends over 13 amino acids. CDR3 sequence: CASSETRRDEAFF. CDR3 in DNA: TGTGCCAGCAGTGAAACAAGGAGGGACGAAGCTTTCTTT. The full variable domain, completed using reference TRBV2 and TRBJ1-1, is EPEVTQTPSHQVTQMGQEVILRCVPISNHLYFYWYRQILGQKVEFLVSFYNNEISEKSEIFDDQFSVERPDGSNFTLKIRSTKLEDSAMYFCASSETRRDEAFFGQGTRLTVV.

The chain combines TRBV5-1 with TRBJ2-5, with 10 nucleotides matching TRBD2. The CDR3 consists of 16 residues. Germline V CDR1 and CDR2: SGHRS, YFSETQ. Trimming removed 2 bases from V and 1 base from J; junction bases left unmatched: 5. CDR3 nucleotide sequence: TGCGCCAGCAGCTTCCAAAGCGGGGGGGCCCAAGAGACCCAGTACTTC. This translates into CASSFQSGGAQETQYF.

The chain couples TRBV7-8 to TRBJ2-7; tentatively, D is TRBD2 (5 bases). The CDR3 contains 14 residues. The V end lost 5 bases, the J end lost 0 bases, and 11 bases lay between the germline ends. Per germline, CDR1 SGHVS and CDR2 FQNEAQ. CDR3 coding DNA: TGTGCCAGCAGCACGGGATGGAGCTCCTACGAGCAGTACGTC. Its protein is CASSTGWSSYEQYV.

The chain is built from TRBV19 and TRBJ2-2, with a weak D call TRBD1 (5 bases). Germline V gene sequence: CDR1 LNHDA, CDR2 SQIVND (reference sequence). V lost 4 bases and J lost 7, with 16 bases in between. The CDR3 spans 15 residues. Here the CDR3 DNA reads TGTGCCAGTAGTACTCAGGGAAGTGGTAACGGGGAGCTGTTTTTT. This translates into CASSTQGSGNGELFF.

V and J are TRBV12-5 and TRBJ2-7; a weak D match, TRBD1 (6 bases). Germline CDR1 and CDR2: LGHNT and FRNRAP. The CDR3 length is 14 residues. The V and J ends lost 4 bases and 2 bases respectively, with 12 bases between them. The DNA for the CDR3 is TGTGCTAGTGGTTCAACAGGGAAGGCCTACGAGCAGTACTTC. It translates to CASGSTGKAYEQYF.

This clone was seen only a few times. V is TRBV6-2 or TRBV6-3 and J is TRBJ2-1, with 11 nucleotides matching TRBD2. The germline gives CDR1 MNHEY, CDR2 SVGEGT. The J segment lost 2 bases and the V segment lost 6 bases, leaving 3 bases of the junction unmatched. The CDR3 is 15 amino acids. CDR3 in DNA: TGTGCCAGCAGCTTAGCGGGAGGGCCCTACAATGAGCAGTTCTTC. Translation: CASSLAGGPYNEQFF.

The gene calls are TRBV11-1 and TRBJ1-2, with D possibly TRBD1 on 6 matching bases. Germline V gives CDR1 SGHAT, CDR2 FQDESV (reference sequence). The CDR3 is made up of 16 amino acids. Trimming removed 5 bases at V and 1 base at J, with 17 bases between. The CDR3 is CASSLSNRAINYGYTF. CDR3 nucleotide sequence: TGTGCCAGCAGCCTTTCAAACAGGGCGATTAACTATGGCTACACCTTC.

CDR3 region: CASSVGVGGDYEQYF. The DNA for the CDR3 is TGTGCCAGCAGCGTAGGGGTGGGGGGTGACTACGAGCAGTACTTC. The chain couples TRBV9 to TRBJ2-7; the D gene is possibly TRBD2 (6 bases). V shed 0 bases and J shed 3 bases, with 13 bases lying between them. From germline, CDR1 is SGDLS and CDR2 YYNGEE. The CDR3 is made up of 15 amino acids.

The J gene is TRBJ1-1, the V gene TRBV5-6, with unresolved D. The CDR3 consists of 15 residues. The germline CDR1 and CDR2 sequences are SGHDT and YYEEEE. V shed 4 bases and J shed 4 bases, with 17 bases lying between them. This CDR3 reads CASSPRTSLGTEAFF. In DNA, the CDR3 is TGTGCCAGCAGCCCAAGGACTTCCTTGGGCACTGAAGCTTTCTTT.

This chain uses TRBV5-1 with TRBJ1-6; 10 nucleotides match TRBD1. The V and J ends lost 0 bases and 9 bases, in that order; junction bases with no gene match: 6. This CDR3 region has 16 residues. Germline CDR1 SGHRS, CDR2 YFSETQ. The CDR3 coding sequence is TGCGCCAGCAGCTTGGGCCGGGACAGGGGCGGTTCACCCCTCCACTTT. Translating it yields CASSLGRDRGGSPLHF.

CDR3 coding DNA: TGTGCCAGCAGTTGGACAGGGGGAGAAACAGATACGCAGTATTTT. As protein: CASSWTGGETDTQYF. The V and J genes are TRBV2 and TRBJ2-3, with 10 bases lining up with TRBD1. With 5 bases clipped from V and 3 bases from J, the junction kept 5 bases outside the gene matches. Germline CDR1 and CDR2: SNHLY and FYNNEI. CDR3 length: 15 residues.

This chain connects TRBV4-1 to TRBJ1-1; D remains ambiguous. Deletions cut 3 bases from V and 1 base from J, with 9 bases between. This CDR3 region has 14 residues. The germline V gene encodes CDR1 MGHRA and CDR2 YSYEKL. In DNA form, the CDR3 reads TGCGCCAGCAGCCAGTCGATTAGGAACACTGAAGCTTTCTTT. It yields the protein CASSQSIRNTEAFF.

This chain links TRBV10-1 with TRBJ2-3, with TRBD2 identical over 11 bases. V trimming: 3 bases; J trimming: 0 bases; junction bases outside the gene matches: 5. This CDR3 comprises 17 residues. Looked up from germline, CDR1 is WNHNN and CDR2 is SYGVQD (reference sequence). The CDR3 DNA is TGCGCCAGCAGTGATAGACTAGCGGGACTTAGCACAGATACGCAGTATTTT. Amino acid sequence: CASSDRLAGLSTDTQYF.

The V call is TRBV2, the J call TRBJ1-6, with 7 nucleotides matching TRBD1. The CDR3 totals 14 residues. Trimming removed 11 bases from V and 6 bases from J; junction bases left unmatched: 10. Germline V lookup: CDR1 SNHLY, CDR2 FYNNEI. The CDR3 is CADKGDSTNSPLHF. DNA for the CDR3: TGTGCCGACAAGGGGGACAGCACTAATTCACCCCTCCACTTT. The variable domain in full, with the rest retrieved from reference TRBV2 and TRBJ1-6, is EPEVTQTPSHQVTQMGQEVILRCVPISNHLYFYWYRQILGQKVEFLVSFYNNEISEKSEIFDDQFSVERPDGSNFTLKIRSTKLEDSAMYFCADKGDSTNSPLHFGNGTRLTVT.

The table lists this clone with a few counts. The gene calls are TRBV6-5 and TRBJ2-2; 8 bases align to TRBD2. Germline V gene data show CDR1 as MNHEY and CDR2 as SVGAGI. The CDR3 is 14 amino acids. Trimming cost V 6 bases and J 6 bases; bases outside gene matches: 6. The CDR3 reads CASRGTSPAGELFF. Written as DNA, the CDR3 is TGTGCCAGCAGGGGGACTAGTCCCGCCGGGGAGCTGTTTTTT.

This clone has only one observation. The rearrangement joins TRBV19 to TRBJ2-1; TRBD2 agrees at 10 bases. CDR1 and CDR2 from the germline V gene are LNHDA and SQIVND (reference sequence). V gave up 1 base and J gave up 8 bases; unmatched junction bases: 5. This CDR3 is 15 amino acids long. Written as DNA, the CDR3 is TGTGCCAGTAGTATAGGCACTAGCGGGATGGATGAGCAGTTCTTC. This encodes CASSIGTSGMDEQFF.

V and J are TRBV29-1 and TRBJ1-2, with TRBD1 matching 7 bases. The germline CDR1 and CDR2 sequences are SQVTM and ANQGSEA. V trimming: 7 bases; J trimming: 2 bases; junction bases outside the gene matches: 16. The CDR3 totals 16 residues. CDR3 amino acids: CSAEPGQTLQNYGYTF. The DNA for the CDR3 is TGCAGCGCCGAACCGGGACAGACTTTACAAAACTATGGCTACACCTTC.

The J gene is TRBJ1-1, the V gene TRBV6-4, with 7 bases identical to TRBD1. V shed 2 bases, J shed 6 bases, and the junction held 15 bases outside the gene matches. The CDR3 is 17 amino acids. In germline, CDR1 is MRHNA, CDR2 SNTAGT. The CDR3 is CASSDPRSTGLGAEAFF. The CDR3 region has the DNA TGTGCCAGCAGTGACCCACGCTCGACAGGGCTGGGGGCTGAAGCTTTCTTT.

The genes are TRBV6-5 and TRBJ2-7, with 14 bases fitting TRBD2. Trimming removed 6 bases from V and 5 bases from J; junction bases left unmatched: 3. This CDR3 has 14 residues. The germline V gene encodes CDR1 MNHEY and CDR2 SVGAGI. The CDR3 spells CASSGLAGGNEQYF. The CDR3 coding sequence is TGTGCCAGCAGCGGACTAGCGGGAGGCAACGAGCAGTACTTC.

The chain links TRBV5-1 to TRBJ2-6; D call uncertain. From germline, CDR1 is SGHRS and CDR2 YFSETQ. Between the trimmed V and J ends, which lost 2 bases and 2 bases, there was a span of 11 bases. The CDR3 consists of 16 residues. The DNA for the CDR3 is TGCGCCAGCAGCTTCCAGGTTTCTGCTGGGGCCAACGTCCTGACTTTC. This encodes CASSFQVSAGANVLTF.

The V and J genes are TRBV7-9 and TRBJ2-7, with D tentatively TRBD1 (5 bases). The germline V gene has CDR1 SEHNR and CDR2 FQNEAQ (reference sequence). The V and J ends lost 3 bases and 3 bases respectively, with 6 bases between them. This CDR3 has 12 residues. In DNA form, the CDR3 reads TGTGCCAGCAGCTTGGACATCTACGAGCAGTACTTC. It translates to CASSLDIYEQYF.

The chain uses TRBV2 and TRBJ2-3; TRBD1 aligns across 10 bases. CDR3 size: 13 residues. The junction had 1 base not matched to a gene; V was cut back by 6 bases and J by 4 bases. Germline V gene data show CDR1 as SNHLY and CDR2 as FYNNEI. The CDR3 is CASRGQGPDTQYF. The DNA for the CDR3 is TGTGCCAGCAGGGGACAGGGGCCAGATACGCAGTATTTT.